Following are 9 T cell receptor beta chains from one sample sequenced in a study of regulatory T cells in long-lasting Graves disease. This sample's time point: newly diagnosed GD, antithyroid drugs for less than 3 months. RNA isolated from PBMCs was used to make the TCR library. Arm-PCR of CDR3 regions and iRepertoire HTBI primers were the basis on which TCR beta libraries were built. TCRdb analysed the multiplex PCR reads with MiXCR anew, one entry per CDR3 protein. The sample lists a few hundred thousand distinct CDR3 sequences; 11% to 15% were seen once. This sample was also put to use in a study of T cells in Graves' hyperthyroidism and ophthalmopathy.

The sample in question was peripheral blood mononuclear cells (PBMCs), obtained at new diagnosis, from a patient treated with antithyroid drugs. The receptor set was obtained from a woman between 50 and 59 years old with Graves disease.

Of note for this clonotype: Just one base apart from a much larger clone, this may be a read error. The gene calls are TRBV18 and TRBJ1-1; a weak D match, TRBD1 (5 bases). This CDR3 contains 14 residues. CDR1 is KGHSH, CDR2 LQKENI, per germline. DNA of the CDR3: TGTGCCTGCTCACCAGAGGGCACAGGAACTGAAGCTTTCTTT. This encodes CACSPEGTGTEAFF. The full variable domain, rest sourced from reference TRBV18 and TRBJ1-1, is NAGVMQNPRHLVRRRGQEARLRCSPMKGHSHVYWYRQLPEEGLKFMVYLQKENIIDESGMPKERFSAEFPKEGPSILRIQQVVRGDSAAYFCACSPEGTGTEAFFGQGTRLTVV.

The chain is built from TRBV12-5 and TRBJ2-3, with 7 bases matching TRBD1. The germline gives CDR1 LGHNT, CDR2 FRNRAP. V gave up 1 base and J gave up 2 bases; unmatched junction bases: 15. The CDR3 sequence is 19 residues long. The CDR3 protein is CASGLDRKTTGSPTDTQYF. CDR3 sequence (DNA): TGTGCTAGTGGTTTGGACCGTAAGACGACAGGGAGTCCCACAGATACGCAGTATTTT.

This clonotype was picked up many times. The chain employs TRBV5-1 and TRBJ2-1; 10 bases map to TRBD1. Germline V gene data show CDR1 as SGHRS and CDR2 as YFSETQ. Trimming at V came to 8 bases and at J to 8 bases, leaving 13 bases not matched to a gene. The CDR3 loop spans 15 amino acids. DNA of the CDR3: TGCGCCAGTCTATCCACCGGGACAGGGGCCGATGAGCAGTTCTTC. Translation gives CASLSTGTGADEQFF.

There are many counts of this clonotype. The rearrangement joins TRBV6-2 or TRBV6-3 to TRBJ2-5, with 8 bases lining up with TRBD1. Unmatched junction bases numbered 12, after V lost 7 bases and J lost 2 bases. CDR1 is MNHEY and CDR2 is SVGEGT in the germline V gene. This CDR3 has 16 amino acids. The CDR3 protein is CASIQTPGTGQETQYF. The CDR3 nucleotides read TGTGCCAGCATCCAAACTCCCGGGACAGGACAAGAGACCCAGTACTTC.

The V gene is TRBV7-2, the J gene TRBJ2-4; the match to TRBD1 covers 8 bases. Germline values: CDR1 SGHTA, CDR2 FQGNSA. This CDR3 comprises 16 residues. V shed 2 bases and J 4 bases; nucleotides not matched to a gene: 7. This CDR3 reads CASSLYQGAFKNIQYF. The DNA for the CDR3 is TGTGCCAGCAGCTTATATCAGGGGGCGTTTAAAAACATTCAGTACTTC.

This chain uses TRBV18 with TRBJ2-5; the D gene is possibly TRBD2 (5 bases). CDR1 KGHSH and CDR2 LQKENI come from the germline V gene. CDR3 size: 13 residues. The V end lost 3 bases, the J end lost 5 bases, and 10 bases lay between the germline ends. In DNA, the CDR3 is TGTGCCAGCTCACCGAGGGCCGTCGAGACCCAGTACTTC. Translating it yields CASSPRAVETQYF. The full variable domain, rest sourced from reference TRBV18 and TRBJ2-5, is NAGVMQNPRHLVRRRGQEARLRCSPMKGHSHVYWYRQLPEEGLKFMVYLQKENIIDESGMPKERFSAEFPKEGPSILRIQQVVRGDSAAYFCASSPRAVETQYFGPGTRLLVL.

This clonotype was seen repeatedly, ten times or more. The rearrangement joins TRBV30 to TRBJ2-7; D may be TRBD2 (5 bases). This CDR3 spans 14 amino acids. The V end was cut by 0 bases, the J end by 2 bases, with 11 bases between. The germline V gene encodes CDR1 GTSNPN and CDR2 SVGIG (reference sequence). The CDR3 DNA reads TGTGCCTGGAGTGTGTTTCGGGATACCTACGAGCAGTACTTC. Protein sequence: CAWSVFRDTYEQYF. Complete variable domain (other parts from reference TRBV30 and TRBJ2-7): SQTIHQWPATLVQPVGSPLSLECTVEGTSNPNLYWYRQAAGRGLQLLFYSVGIGQISSEVPQNLSASRPQDRQFILSSKKLLLSDSGFYLCAWSVFRDTYEQYFGPGTRLTVT.

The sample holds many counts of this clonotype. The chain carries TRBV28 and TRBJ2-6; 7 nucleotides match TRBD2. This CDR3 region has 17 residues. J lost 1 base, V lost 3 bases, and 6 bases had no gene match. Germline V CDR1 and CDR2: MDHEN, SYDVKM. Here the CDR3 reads CASSFGGVSSGANVLTF. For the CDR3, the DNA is TGTGCCAGCAGTTTTGGGGGGGTCTCTTCTGGGGCCAACGTCCTGACTTTC. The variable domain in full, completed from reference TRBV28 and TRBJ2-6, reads DVKVTQSSRYLVKRTGEKVFLECVQDMDHENMFWYRQDPGLGLRLIYFSYDVKMKEKGDIPEGYSVSREKKERFSLILESASTNQTSMYLCASSFGGVSSGANVLTFGAGSRLTVL.

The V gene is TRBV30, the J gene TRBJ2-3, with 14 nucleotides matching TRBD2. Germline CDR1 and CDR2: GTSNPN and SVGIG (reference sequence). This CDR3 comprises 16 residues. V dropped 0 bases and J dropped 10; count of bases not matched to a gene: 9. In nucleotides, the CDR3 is TGTGCCTGGAGTGTACTTATAGGGACTAGCGGGAGTGCGCAGTATTTT. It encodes CAWSVLIGTSGSAQYF.